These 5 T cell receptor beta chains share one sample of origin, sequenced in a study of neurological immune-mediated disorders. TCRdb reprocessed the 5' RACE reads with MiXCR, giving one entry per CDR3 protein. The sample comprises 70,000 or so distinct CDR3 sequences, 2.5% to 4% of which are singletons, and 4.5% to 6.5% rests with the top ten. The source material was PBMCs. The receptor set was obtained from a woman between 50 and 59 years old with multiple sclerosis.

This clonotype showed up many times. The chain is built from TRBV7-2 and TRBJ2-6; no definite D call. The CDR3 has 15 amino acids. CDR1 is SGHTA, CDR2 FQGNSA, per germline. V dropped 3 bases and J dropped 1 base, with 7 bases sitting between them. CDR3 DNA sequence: TGTGCCAGCAGCTTTACAGCTTCTGGGGCCAACGTCCTGACTTTC. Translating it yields CASSFTASGANVLTF. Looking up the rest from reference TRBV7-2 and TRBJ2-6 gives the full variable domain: GAGVSQSPSNKVTEKGKDVELRCDPISGHTALYWYRQSLGQGLEFLIYFQGNSAPDKSGLPSDRFSAERTGGSVSTLTIQRTQQEDSAVYLCASSFTASGANVLTFGAGSRLTVL.

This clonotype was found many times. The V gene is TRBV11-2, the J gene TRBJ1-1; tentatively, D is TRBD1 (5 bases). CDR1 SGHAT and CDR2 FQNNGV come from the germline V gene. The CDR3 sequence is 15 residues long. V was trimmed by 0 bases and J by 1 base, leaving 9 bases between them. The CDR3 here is CASSLDWDANTEAFF. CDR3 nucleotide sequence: TGTGCCAGCAGCTTAGACTGGGACGCGAACACTGAAGCTTTCTTT. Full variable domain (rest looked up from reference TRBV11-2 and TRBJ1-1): EAGVAQSPRYKIIEKRQSVAFWCNPISGHATLYWYQQILGQGPKLLIQFQNNGVVDDSQLPKDRFSAERLKGVDSTLKIQPAKLEDSAVYLCASSLDWDANTEAFFGQGTRLTVV.

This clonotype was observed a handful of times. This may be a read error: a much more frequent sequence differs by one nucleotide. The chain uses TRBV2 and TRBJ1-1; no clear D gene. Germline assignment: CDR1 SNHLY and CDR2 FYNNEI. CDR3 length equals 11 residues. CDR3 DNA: TGTGACAGCACCCGAGTCACTGAAGCTTTCTTT. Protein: CDSTRVTEAFF.

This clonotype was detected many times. As DNA, the CDR3 is TGTGCCAGCAGCTCCTCGGGACTAGCTAACAATGAGCAGTTCTTC. Translating gives CASSSSGLANNEQFF. This chain uses TRBV11-2 with TRBJ2-1, with 9 bases fitting TRBD2. The V and J ends lost 4 bases and 5 bases, in that order; junction bases with no gene match: 6. The CDR3 has 15 residues. Looked up from germline, CDR1 is SGHAT and CDR2 is FQNNGV.

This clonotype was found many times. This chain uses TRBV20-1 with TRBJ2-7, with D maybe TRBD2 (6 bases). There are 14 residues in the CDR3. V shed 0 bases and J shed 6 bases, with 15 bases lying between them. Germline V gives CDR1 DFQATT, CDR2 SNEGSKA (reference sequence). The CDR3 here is CSARDPLAPGEQYF. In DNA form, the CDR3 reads TGCAGTGCTAGAGACCCCCTAGCGCCGGGCGAGCAGTACTTC.